Here is one T cell receptor beta chain with its context. What it recognizes is unknown. PCR employed 60 Vbeta and 13 Jbeta primers. The repertoire was sequenced with immunoSEQ multiplex PCR; TCRdb's copy has only in-frame clones and lacks some. This table holds 130,000 or so clones, around 78% found once. Germline V gives CDR1 MDHEN, CDR2 SYDVKM. The CDR3 consists of 14 residues. The V gene end was trimmed by 6 bases and the J gene end by 3 bases; junction bases not matched to a gene: 2. These data originate in a study of cytomegalovirus exposure and HLA in healthy donors. Overall study findings and caveats: Reported findings show TCR beta sequences accurately forecast HLA-A and HLA-B alleles in most subjects.

This TCR was sampled from a man in his forties or fifties in good health and CMV-seronegative. The sequenced material came from PBMCs. The chain recombines TRBV28 with TRBJ1-2, with 12 bases identical to TRBD1. Here the CDR3 DNA reads TGTGCCAGCAGGGGGACAGGGGGCTACTATGGCTACACCTTC. Translation gives CASRGTGGYYGYTF.